These 11 T cell receptor beta chains were all obtained from the same sample, sequenced in a study of prognosis after radiotherapy for stage I lung cancer (dated by TCRdb to about 2021). The sequencer was an Illumina HiSeq 3000. Two rounds of multiplex PCR were used to amplify the TCR beta CDR3 region from genomic DNA. In the first round of PCR, primers specific to each TRBV and TRBJ gene were used, and the primer sequences are filed in Chinese patent CN105087789A. Using fastp at Q25 and MiXCR, TCRdb reprocessed the public reads and kept productive beta chains. Each entry is one CDR3 protein sequence, shown with its most common DNA and genes. In all, the sample holds about 30,000 distinct CDR3 sequences, and less than 40% of those were seen once. Clones ranked in the top ten supply about 12% of the sample. Sequences were derived from PBMCs, sampled before or after stereotactic body radiation therapy (not recorded which). The receptor source for this set is a donor at least 50 years old with non-small cell lung cancer.

Details on this clonotype: This clone may be a read error of a much larger clone one base away. This chain's CDR3 is CSIEDPGTGESHEQFF. The DNA for the CDR3 is TGCAGCATTGAAGATCCTGGGACGGGAGAATCCCATGAGCAGTTCTTC. The V gene is TRBV29-1, the J gene TRBJ2-1; D is possibly TRBD2 (6 bases). The CDR3 runs 16 residues. The germline CDR1 and CDR2 sequences are SQVTM and ANQGSEA.

This clonotype was seen many times. The genes are TRBV10-3 and TRBJ1-1, with 7 bases fitting TRBD1. Trimming cost V 6 bases and J 2 bases; bases outside gene matches: 9. Germline-derived CDR1 and CDR2 are ENHRY and SYGVKD. There are 15 residues in the CDR3. CDR3 protein: CAIRSTQGTNTEAFF. The CDR3 DNA reads TGTGCCATCAGATCCACACAGGGGACTAACACTGAAGCTTTCTTT.

The chain is built from TRBV12-3 or TRBV12-4 and TRBJ2-3, with D perhaps TRBD2 (6 bases). Between the trimmed V and J ends, which lost 1 base and 3 bases, there was a span of 17 bases. The CDR3 is 17 residues long. As DNA, the CDR3 is TGTGCCAGCAGTTTAGTCGCTGCGGGGTGGCTGACAGATACGCAGTATTTT. Its protein product is CASSLVAAGWLTDTQYF.

This rearrangement joins TRBV6-1 to TRBJ1-5, with TRBD1 identical over 11 bases. Unmatched junction bases numbered 14, after V lost 7 bases and J lost 6 bases. Germline V gene sequence: CDR1 MNHNS, CDR2 SASEGT. This CDR3 region has 17 residues. The CDR3 here is CASTADGTGGPSQPQHF. CDR3 DNA sequence: TGTGCCAGCACCGCAGACGGGACAGGGGGTCCCAGTCAGCCCCAGCATTTT.

For this clonotype: A read error likely explains this, since a far larger clone differs by one base. V and J are TRBV28 and TRBJ1-3; maybe TRBD1 (5 bases). There are 14 residues in the CDR3. Trimming left V 9 bases short and J 3 bases short, with 15 bases between. Germline CDR1 reads MDHEN; CDR2 reads SYDVKM. The CDR3 coding sequence is TGTGCCAGAAAATCAGGGTTAGATGGAAACACCATATATTTT. It is translated as CARKSGLDGNTIYF.

This clonotype showed up many times. This chain uses TRBV6-1 with TRBJ2-7; perhaps TRBD1 as D (6 bases). CDR1 and CDR2 from the germline V gene are MNHNS and SASEGT. The CDR3 runs to 13 residues. V was clipped by 6 bases and J by 5 bases, with 14 bases between them. For the CDR3, the DNA is TGTGCCAGCAGGCGAAACAGGGAAAACGAGCAGTACTTC. This codes for CASRRNRENEQYF.

This clonotype was seen repeatedly, ten times or more. In DNA, the CDR3 is TGCAGTGCTAGACAGGGACTAGCGGGAGACTTCTACGAGCAGTACTTC. Amino acids: CSARQGLAGDFYEQYF. V is TRBV20-1 and J is TRBJ2-7, with 14 bases identical to TRBD2. Trimming took 2 bases from V and 3 from J; bases not matched to a gene: 6. The CDR3 spans 16 residues. Germline CDR1 DFQATT, CDR2 SNEGSKA (reference sequence).

This rearrangement joins TRBV11-3 to TRBJ2-1; D not certain. The germline gives CDR1 SGHNT, CDR2 YENEEA. The CDR3 runs 15 residues. Trimming shortened V by 0 bases and J by 3 bases, and 9 bases separated the two germline ends. The CDR3 DNA reads as TGTGCCAGCAGCTTAGACAGATTATACTACAATGAGCAGTTCTTC. This sequence encodes CASSLDRLYYNEQFF.

This chain joins TRBV5-4 and TRBJ2-1; D not resolved. Between the trimmed V and J ends, which lost 4 bases and 4 bases, there was a span of 3 bases. This CDR3 is 11 amino acids long. Looked up from germline, CDR1 is SGHNT and CDR2 is YYREEE (reference sequence). The CDR3 DNA reads TGTGCCAGCAGCGATTACAATGAGCAGTTCTTC. Translating gives CASSDYNEQFF.

This clonotype appeared many times. V gene TRBV11-3 combines with J gene TRBJ1-2; 7 positions agree with TRBD1. The CDR3 contains 14 residues. Germline V lookup: CDR1 SGHNT, CDR2 YENEEA. The junction had 6 bases not matched to a gene; V was cut back by 0 bases and J by 8 bases. CDR3 coding DNA: TGTGCCAGCAGCTTAGATTACAGGGGTCACGGCTACACCTTC. This translates into CASSLDYRGHGYTF. The full variable domain, rest sourced from reference TRBV11-3 and TRBJ1-2, is EAGVVQSPRYKIIEKKQPVAFWCNPISGHNTLYWYLQNLGQGPELLIRYENEEAVDDSQLPKDRFSAERLKGVDSTLKIQPAELGDSAVYLCASSLDYRGHGYTFGSGTRLTVV.

A note on this clonotype: A much larger clone lies one base from this, so it may be a read error. The V and J genes are TRBV6-2 or TRBV6-3 and TRBJ2-5; D not certain. With 0 bases removed from V and 4 bases from J, the gap between germline ends came to 18 bases. The CDR3 loop spans 17 amino acids. CDR1 and CDR2 (germline): MNHEY, SVGEGT. This CDR3 is CASSYSKNSPELETQYF. As DNA, the CDR3 is TGTGCCAGCAGTTACTCTAAGAATTCCCCCGAGTTAGAGACCCAGTACTTC.